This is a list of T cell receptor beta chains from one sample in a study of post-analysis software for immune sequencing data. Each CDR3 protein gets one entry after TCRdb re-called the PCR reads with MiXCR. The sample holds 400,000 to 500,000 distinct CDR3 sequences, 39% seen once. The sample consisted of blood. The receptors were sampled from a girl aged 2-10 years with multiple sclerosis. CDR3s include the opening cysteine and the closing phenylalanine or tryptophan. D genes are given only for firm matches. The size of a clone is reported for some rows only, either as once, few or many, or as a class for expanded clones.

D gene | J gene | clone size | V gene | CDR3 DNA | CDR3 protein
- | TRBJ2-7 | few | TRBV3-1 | TGTGCCAGCAGCCGTGAAGGTTTCGCGTCCTACGAGCAGTACTTC | CASSREGFASYEQYF
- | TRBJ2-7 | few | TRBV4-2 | TGTGCCAGCAGCCAAGATGAGGCCAGCTTCTACGAGCAGTACTTC | CASSQDEASFYEQYF
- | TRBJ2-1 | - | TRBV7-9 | TGTGCCAGCAGCCCCCCAGGTGAGCAGTTCTTC | CASSPPGEQFF
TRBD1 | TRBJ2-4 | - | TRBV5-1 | TGCGCCAGCAGCTTAAGGACAGGGATGACCAAAAACATTCAGTACTTC | CASSLRTGMTKNIQYF
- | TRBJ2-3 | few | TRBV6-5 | TGTGCCAGCAGTTACTCTAAGGTTCGAGGCTCAGATACGCAGTATTTT | CASSYSKVRGSDTQYF
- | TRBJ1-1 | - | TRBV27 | TGTGCCAGCAGTTTGTCGGGACATACGAACACTGAAGCTTTCTTT | CASSLSGHTNTEAFF
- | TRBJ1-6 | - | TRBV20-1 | TGCAGTGCACCGAGGGAGGGAACGGCACCCCTCCACTTT | CSAPREGTAPLHF
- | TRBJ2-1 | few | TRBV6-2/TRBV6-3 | TGTGCCAGCAGCTTCTGGCGGGAACCCTACAATGAGCAGTTCTTC | CASSFWREPYNEQFF
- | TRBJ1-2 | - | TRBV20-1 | TGCAGTGCTAGTTCTCAGTGGGGCTACACCTTC | CSASSQWGYTF
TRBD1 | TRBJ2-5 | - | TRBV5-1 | TGCGCCAGCAGATTTGACAGGGAAGAGACCCAGTACTTC | CASRFDREETQYF
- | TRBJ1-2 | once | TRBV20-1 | TGCAGTGCTAGAGATGCCCTCATCGACGGTGGCTACACCTTC | CSARDALIDGGYTF
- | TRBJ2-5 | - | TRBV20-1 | TGCAGTGCTAGAGCCAACAGGGTCGGGGAGACCCAGTACTTC | CSARANRVGETQYF
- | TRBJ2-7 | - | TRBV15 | TGTGCCACCAGCAGAGATTTCGTACAGGGCTACGAGCAGTACTTC | CATSRDFVQGYEQYF
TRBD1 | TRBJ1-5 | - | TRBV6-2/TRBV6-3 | TGTGCCAGCAGTTTTGGACAGGCTGAACAGCCCCAGCATTTT | CASSFGQAEQPQHF
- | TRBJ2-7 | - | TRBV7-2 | TGTGCCAGCTCACTAGCTCCCCTTTACGAGCAGTACTTC | CASSLAPLYEQYF
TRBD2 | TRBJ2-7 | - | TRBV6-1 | TGTGCCAGCAGTCGGACTAGCGGGAGGGCCCCGAGCTCCTACGAGCAGTACTTC | CASSRTSGRAPSSYEQYF
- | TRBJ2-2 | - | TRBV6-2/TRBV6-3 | TGTGCCAGCACTTCCCCACAGCAGGCCGGGGAGCTGTTTTTT | CASTSPQQAGELFF
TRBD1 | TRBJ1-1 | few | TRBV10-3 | TGTGCCATCTCTTTGACAGGGGCGAACGCTGAAGCTTTCTTT | CAISLTGANAEAFF
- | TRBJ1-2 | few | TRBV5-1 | TGCGCCAGCAGCTTGGTGCGCGGGTTTGGCTACACCTTC | CASSLVRGFGYTF
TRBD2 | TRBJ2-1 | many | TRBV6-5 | TGTGCCAGCAGTTATAAGGCGGGAGTCGACTACAATGAGCAGTTCTTC | CASSYKAGVDYNEQFF
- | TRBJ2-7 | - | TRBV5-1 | TGCGCCAGCAGCTTGGATGGCGTCGAGCAGTACTTC | CASSLDGVEQYF
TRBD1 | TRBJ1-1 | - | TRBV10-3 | TGTGCCATCAGTGAGTGGGGGACAGAGAACACTGAAGCTTTCTTT | CAISEWGTENTEAFF
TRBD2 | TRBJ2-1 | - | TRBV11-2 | TGTGCCAGCAGCTTAGATCTATTTTCGGGGGGTGAGCAGTTCTTC | CASSLDLFSGGEQFF
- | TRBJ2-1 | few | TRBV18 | TGTGCCAGCTCTCCCAATTCCAATGAGCAGTTCTTC | CASSPNSNEQFF
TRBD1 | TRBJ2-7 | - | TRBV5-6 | TGTGCCAGCCTTAACAGGGGGGAATCCTACGAGCAGTACTTC | CASLNRGESYEQYF
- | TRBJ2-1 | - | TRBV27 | TGTGCCAGCAGTCCCGCCAGGGTCTTCGGATACAATGAGCAGTTCTTC | CASSPARVFGYNEQFF
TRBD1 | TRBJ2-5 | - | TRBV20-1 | TGCAGTGCCAAGGCGGACAGGGGCGATCCGGAGACCCAGTACTTC | CSAKADRGDPETQYF
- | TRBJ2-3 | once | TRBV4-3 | TGCGCCAGCAGCCAAGATTGGGGGGTGGGAGCAGATACGCAGTATTTT | CASSQDWGVGADTQYF
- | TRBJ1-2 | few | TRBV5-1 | TGCGCCAGCAGCTTGTCGGGGGACTATGGCTACACCTTC | CASSLSGDYGYTF
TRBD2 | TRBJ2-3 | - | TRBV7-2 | TGTGCCAGCAGCTTAGAACCTAGCGGGTTACTGCAGTATTTT | CASSLEPSGLLQYF
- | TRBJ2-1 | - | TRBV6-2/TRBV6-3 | TGTGCCAGCAGGAGACAAGGATATGAGCAGTTCTTC | CASRRQGYEQFF
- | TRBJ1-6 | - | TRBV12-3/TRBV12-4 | TGTGCCAGCAGCCCACAGTACAGCTCCTATAATTCACCCCTCCACTTT | CASSPQYSSYNSPLHF
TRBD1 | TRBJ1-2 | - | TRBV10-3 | TGTGCCATCAGTTTTGGACAGGCTCTCTATGGCTACACCTTC | CAISFGQALYGYTF
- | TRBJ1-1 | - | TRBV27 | TGTGCCAGCAGTTTAGAAGGGGGTACTGAAGCTTTCTTT | CASSLEGGTEAFF
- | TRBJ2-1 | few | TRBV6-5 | TGTGCCAGCAGTTACTCATACTTTTCCGAAGGAGAATACAATGAGCAGTTCTTC | CASSYSYFSEGEYNEQFF
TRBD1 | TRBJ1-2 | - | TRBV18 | TGTGCCAGCTCATTACAACAGGGGGCTGAATATGGCTACACCTTC | CASSLQQGAEYGYTF
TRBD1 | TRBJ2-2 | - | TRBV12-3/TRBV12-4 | TGTGCCAGCCACGACAGGGGGTGGGATGCCGGGGAGCTGTTTTTT | CASHDRGWDAGELFF
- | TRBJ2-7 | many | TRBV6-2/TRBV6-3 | TGTGCCAGCAGTTACTCGAGTCGGCACGAGCAGTACTTC | CASSYSSRHEQYF
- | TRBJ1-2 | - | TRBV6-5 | TGTGCCAGCACCAAATCTCGGCGCGGCTATGGCTACACCTTC | CASTKSRRGYGYTF
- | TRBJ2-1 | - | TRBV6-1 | TGTGCCAGCAGTGAGCCCATATTGGACAATGAGCAGTTCTTC | CASSEPILDNEQFF
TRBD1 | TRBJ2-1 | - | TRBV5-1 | TGCGCCAGCAGCTTCCGGACAGGCAATGAGCAGTTCTTC | CASSFRTGNEQFF
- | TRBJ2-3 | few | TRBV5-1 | TGCGCCAGCAGCTTGGCAACGACAGAAGGCACAGATACGCAGTATTTT | CASSLATTEGTDTQYF
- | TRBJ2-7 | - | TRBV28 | TGTGCCAGCAGTTTATTACGTTACAATGAGCAGTACTTC | CASSLLRYNEQYF
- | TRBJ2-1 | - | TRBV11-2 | TGTGCCAGCAGCTTAGATCTCGGTAGTCCCAATGAGCAGTTCTTC | CASSLDLGSPNEQFF
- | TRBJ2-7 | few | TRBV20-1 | TGCAGTGGGGGACTGAACCTCTACGAGCAGTACTTC | CSGGLNLYEQYF
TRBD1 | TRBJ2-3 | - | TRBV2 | TGTGCCAGCTGGAGACAGGGGGCAGATACGCAGTATTTT | CASWRQGADTQYF
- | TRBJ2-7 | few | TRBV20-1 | TGCAGTGCTGTTTACAGTCCCTACGAGCAGTACTTC | CSAVYSPYEQYF
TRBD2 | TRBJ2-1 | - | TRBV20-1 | TGCAGTGCTAGAGAACCGGGACTAGCGACCGTTTACAATGAGCAGTTCTTC | CSAREPGLATVYNEQFF
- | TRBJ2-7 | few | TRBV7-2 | TGTGCCAGCAGCTTAGTGGGGCTCGGTTACGAGCAGTACTTC | CASSLVGLGYEQYF
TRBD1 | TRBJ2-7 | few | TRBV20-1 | TGCAGTGCTAGAGACGGAGGCAGGGGGTACGAGCAGTACTTC | CSARDGGRGYEQYF
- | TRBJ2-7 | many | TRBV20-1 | TGCAGTGCAACCGGTGGGGGACTCTACGAGCAGTACTTC | CSATGGGLYEQYF
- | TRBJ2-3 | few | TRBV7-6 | TGTGCCAGCAGCTTAGAACTTTTCGGTACGCAGTATTTT | CASSLELFGTQYF
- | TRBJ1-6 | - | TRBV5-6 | TGTGCCAGCAGCTTGAAGCCAGCGGGGTCAAATTCACCCCTCCACTTT | CASSLKPAGSNSPLHF
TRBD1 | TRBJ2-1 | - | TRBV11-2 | TGTGCCAGCAGCTCTCTGGGGGGACAGGGGGCTTGGAACAATGAGCAGTTCTTC | CASSSLGGQGAWNNEQFF
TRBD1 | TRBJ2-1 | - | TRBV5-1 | TGCGCCAGCAGTAATGGACAGGGGTCCTACAATGAGCAGTTCTTC | CASSNGQGSYNEQFF
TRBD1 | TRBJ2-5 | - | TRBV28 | TGTGCCAGCAGTTCCCCCCGACAGGGGGAATGGGAGACCCAGTACTTC | CASSSPRQGEWETQYF